One sample yielded the 5 T cell receptor beta chains listed below, sequenced in a study of tumor-infiltrating lymphocytes in primary liver carcinoma. Co-extraction of both nucleic acids (RNA and DNA) used roughly 20-34 mg of unsorted bulk tissue. From around 0.5 ug total RNA, TCR beta cDNA was generated with a primer in the constant region. Libraries covering TCR beta were generated through three nested multiplex PCR rounds (using a slightly modified ARM-PCR). TRBV1-TRBV30 forward and Cbeta reverse primers drove the first two approximately 10-cycle rounds. TCRdb re-derived calls from the multiplex PCR reads in MiXCR, one entry per CDR3 protein. The table records 45,000 to 55,000 distinct CDR3 sequences, around 79% of them present only once. Sample: liver tumor tissue from sampling region 2. The subset was: tumor region T2, inferior pole. Receptors were obtained from a man aged 35-49 years with primary liver carcinoma and hepatitis B virus infection.

The chain uses TRBV6-5 and TRBJ2-1; the match to TRBD2 covers 14 bases. The CDR3 contains 18 residues. From germline, CDR1 is MNHEY and CDR2 SVGAGI. V dropped 11 bases and J dropped 4; count of bases not matched to a gene: 16. CDR3 DNA: TGTGCCGGCGATTCAGGGACTAGCGGGAGTGCCCCTTACAATGAGCAGTTCTTC. This codes for CAGDSGTSGSAPYNEQFF.

The chain's CDR3 is CAISKAETQYF. DNA of the CDR3: TGTGCCATCAGTAAGGCAGAGACCCAGTACTTC. This chain connects TRBV10-3 to TRBJ2-5; D gene uncertain. The CDR3 covers 11 residues. V was pared by 5 bases and J by 4 bases, with 5 bases between. Germline CDR1 reads ENHRY; CDR2 reads SYGVKD.

As for this clonotype: A read error may produce the germline difference seen at one junction end. The J gene is TRBJ2-4, the V gene TRBV4-1, with 8 bases that match TRBD2. Per germline, CDR1 MGHRA and CDR2 YSYEKL. The CDR3 contains 19 residues. The CDR3 loop is CASSQDSGGSSPTKNIQYF. For the CDR3, the DNA is TGTGCCAGCAGCCAAGATTCGGGGGGGAGTAGCCCTACCAAAAACATTCAATACTTC.

Turning to this clonotype: A single base separates this from a much larger clone, so it may be a read error. DNA of the CDR3: TGTGCCAGCAGCACGACTAGCGGGGCCCAGCCCTACGAGCAGTACTTC. Its translation: CASSTTSGAQPYEQYF. V is TRBV7-3 and J is TRBJ2-7; TRBD2 aligns across 11 bases. Per the germline V gene, CDR1 is SGHTA and CDR2 is FQGTGA. The V gene end was trimmed by 5 bases and the J gene end by 2 bases; junction bases not matched to a gene: 8. The CDR3 is 16 residues long.

The gene calls are TRBV4-2 and TRBJ2-4, with D possibly being TRBD1 (5 bases). Trimming cost V 8 bases and J 6 bases, with 29 bases left between them. The CDR3 totals 18 residues. Germline V CDR1 and CDR2: LGHNA, YNFKEQ. Written as DNA, the CDR3 is TGTGCCAGCCGCCCAGAAGGCGCAGGGAAGGGGATCGGAAACATTCAGTACTTC. This translates into CASRPEGAGKGIGNIQYF.